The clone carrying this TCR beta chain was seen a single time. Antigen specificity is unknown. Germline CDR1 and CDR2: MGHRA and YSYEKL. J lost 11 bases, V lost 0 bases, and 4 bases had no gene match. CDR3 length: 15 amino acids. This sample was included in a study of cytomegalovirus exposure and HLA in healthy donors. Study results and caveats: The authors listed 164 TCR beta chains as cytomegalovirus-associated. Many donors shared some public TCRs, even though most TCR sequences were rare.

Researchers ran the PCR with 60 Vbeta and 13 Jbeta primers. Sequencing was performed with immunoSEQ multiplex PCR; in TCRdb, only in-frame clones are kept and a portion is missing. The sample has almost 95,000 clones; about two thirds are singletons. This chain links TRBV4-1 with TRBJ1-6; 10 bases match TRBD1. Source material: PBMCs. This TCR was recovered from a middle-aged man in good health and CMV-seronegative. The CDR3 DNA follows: TGCGCCAGCAGCCAAGAGTTAGGACAGGGGGCACCCCTCCACTTT. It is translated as CASSQELGQGAPLHF.